This T cell receptor beta chain appears in the sequencing data of a study of cytomegalovirus exposure and HLA in healthy donors. Vbeta (60) and Jbeta (13) primers were used in the PCR. Assay: immunoSEQ multiplex PCR; the TCRdb copy retains only in-frame clones and omits some. The sample includes more than 85,000 clones, under 85% of them seen just once. The material sequenced was PBMCs. The sequence was obtained from a woman aged 40-49 years in good health and CMV-seropositive.

The DNA of the CDR3 is TGCGCCAGCAGCTTTCAGGGGGCGCGGTCGGGGGAGCTGTTTTTT. Its protein product is CASSFQGARSGELFF. The chain links TRBV5-1 to TRBJ2-2; TRBD1 aligns across 8 bases. Germline loops: CDR1 SGHRS, CDR2 YFSETQ. V was clipped by 2 bases and J by 8 bases; unmatched bases: 8. The CDR3 spans 15 residues.